This T cell receptor beta chain comes out of a study of T-cell memory formation after mild COVID-19. TCRdb re-called the 5' RACE reads through MiXCR, storing one row per CDR3 protein. The sample consists of 250,000 to 350,000 distinct CDR3 sequences, around an eighth of them appearing once. The germline V gene has CDR1 MGHRA and CDR2 YSYEKL. V lost 1 base, J lost 2 bases, and 12 bases lay in between. This CDR3 has 15 residues. Input material: PBMCs or a T cell subset sorted from them (not recorded which). The receptor's source is a man in his late teens or twenties who had mild COVID-19 (a few samples of this study predate the infection). Cell type and time point are not known. The rearrangement links TRBV4-1 to TRBJ2-7; D may be TRBD1 (5 bases). The CDR3 here is CASSQGSQGAYEQYF. CDR3 sequence (DNA): TGCGCCAGCAGCCAAGGATCCCAGGGCGCCTACGAGCAGTACTTC.